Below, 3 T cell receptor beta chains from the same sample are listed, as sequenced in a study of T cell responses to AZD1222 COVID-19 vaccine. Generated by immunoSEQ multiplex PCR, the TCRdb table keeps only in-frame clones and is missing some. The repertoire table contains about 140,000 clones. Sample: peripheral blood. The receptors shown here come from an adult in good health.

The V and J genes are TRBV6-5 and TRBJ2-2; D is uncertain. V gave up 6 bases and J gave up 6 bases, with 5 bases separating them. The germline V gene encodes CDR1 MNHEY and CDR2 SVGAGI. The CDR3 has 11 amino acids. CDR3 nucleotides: TGTGCCAGCAGCCCACCCGGGGAGCTGTTTTTT. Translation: CASSPPGELFF.

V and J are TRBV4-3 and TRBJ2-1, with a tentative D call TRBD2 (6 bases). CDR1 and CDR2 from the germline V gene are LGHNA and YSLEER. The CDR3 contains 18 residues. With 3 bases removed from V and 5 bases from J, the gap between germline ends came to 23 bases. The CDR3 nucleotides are TGCGCCAGCAGCCATCTCCTCCCGCGGGGTCTCCTTAACAATGAGCAGTTCTTC. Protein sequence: CASSHLLPRGLLNNEQFF.

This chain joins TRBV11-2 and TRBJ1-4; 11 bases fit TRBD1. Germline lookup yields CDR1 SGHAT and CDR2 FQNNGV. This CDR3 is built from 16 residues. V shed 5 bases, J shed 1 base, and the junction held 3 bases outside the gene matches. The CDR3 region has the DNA TGTGCCAGCAGCCCGGGGACAGGGGGAACTAATGAAAAACTGTTTTTT. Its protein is CASSPGTGGTNEKLFF.